The 24 T cell receptor beta chains presented below share a single source sample, sequenced in a study of shared clonotypes between healthy human individuals. Produced via immunoSEQ multiplex PCR; TCRdb's table is partial and in-frame only. Of approximately 2.1 million clones in the sample, 93% were seen once. Input material: naive CD4+ T cells from PBMCs. Subset: CD45RA+ positively selected. The origin of the receptors is a man younger than 35 in good health. Some clones in this sample may be carry-over from other donors' samples.

The V and J genes are TRBV15 and TRBJ1-1; 7 bases line up with TRBD1. The V and J ends lost 3 bases and 1 base, in that order; junction bases with no gene match: 2. The CDR3 covers 14 residues. Germline V gene data show CDR1 as LNHNV and CDR2 as YYDKDF (reference sequence). This chain's CDR3 is CATSSRQGNTEAFF. CDR3 in DNA: TGTGCCACCAGCAGCCGACAGGGGAACACTGAAGCTTTCTTT. The full variable domain, in which reference TRBV15 and TRBJ1-1 provide the parts outside the CDR3, is DAMVIQNPRYQVTQFGKPVTLSCSQTLNHNVMYWYQQKSSQAPKLLFHYYDKDFNNEADTPDNFQSRRPNTSFCFLDIRSPGLGDTAMYLCATSSRQGNTEAFFGQGTRLTVV.

J is TRBJ1-5 and V is TRBV4-2, with TRBD1 identical over 7 bases. V was clipped by 0 bases and J by 0 bases; unmatched bases: 11. The CDR3 is made up of 19 amino acids. Germline V gene data show CDR1 as LGHNA and CDR2 as YNFKEQ. CDR3 sequence reads: CASSQDGGTATYSNQPQHF. The DNA for the CDR3 is TGTGCCAGCAGCCAAGATGGGGGGACAGCAACATATAGCAATCAGCCCCAGCATTTT.

This chain uses TRBV14 with TRBJ1-5; D is unresolved. The CDR3 is 13 amino acids. Trimming stripped 1 base from V and 7 bases from J, with 8 bases between. CDR1 is SGHDN, CDR2 FVKESK, per germline. The CDR3 DNA reads as TGTGCCAGCAGCCAAGGGGGAAGCCAGCCCCAGCATTTT. Protein: CASSQGGSQPQHF.

The CDR3 spells CASKVVRGETEAFF. CDR3 sequence (DNA): TGTGCCAGCAAGGTTGTCAGGGGGGAGACTGAAGCTTTCTTT. The rearrangement joins TRBV2 to TRBJ1-1; TRBD1 agrees at 7 bases. J lost 5 bases, V lost 7 bases, and 10 bases had no gene match. The V gene's germline CDR1 is SNHLY and CDR2 FYNNEI. The length of the CDR3 is 14 residues.

Turning to this clone: Other DNA sequences from this sample encode an identical CDR3 as well. The rearrangement links TRBV5-1 to TRBJ2-3; 12 bases line up with TRBD2. The germline CDR1 and CDR2 sequences are SGHRS and YFSETQ. The CDR3 length is 15 residues. J gave up 4 bases and V 1 base, and 1 base lay outside the gene matches. DNA for the CDR3: TGCGCCAGCAGCTTGCTAGCGGGAGGGGCAGATACGCAGTATTTT. Translated: CASSLLAGGADTQYF.

This chain joins TRBV5-1 and TRBJ2-7; TRBD1 agrees at 9 bases. Trimming at V came to 1 base and at J to 5 bases, leaving 7 bases not matched to a gene. CDR3 length: 15 residues. The germline V gene encodes CDR1 SGHRS and CDR2 YFSETQ. Written as DNA, the CDR3 is TGCGCCAGCAGCTTGAGGGGACAGGGAAAGGACGAGCAGTACTTC. As protein: CASSLRGQGKDEQYF.

The V call is TRBV6-5, the J call TRBJ1-2; D is undetermined. The germline gives CDR1 MNHEY, CDR2 SVGAGI. V dropped 0 bases and J dropped 6 bases, with 11 bases sitting between them. This CDR3 has 14 residues. The CDR3 protein is CASSYSGGSHGYTF. The DNA of the CDR3 is TGTGCCAGCAGTTACTCTGGAGGGTCCCATGGCTACACCTTC.

This chain joins TRBV28 and TRBJ2-3, with 9 bases identical to TRBD2. V lost 6 bases and J lost 2; bases outside the gene matches: 9. The CDR3 is 16 residues long. CDR1 and CDR2 from the germline V gene are MDHEN and SYDVKM. The CDR3 here is CASRPYSGSDTDTQYF. The CDR3 coding sequence is TGTGCCAGCAGGCCCTATAGCGGGAGTGACACAGATACGCAGTATTTT.

The chain combines TRBV6-1 with TRBJ2-1, with a tentative D call TRBD2 (6 bases). The CDR3 runs 14 residues. Between the trimmed V and J ends, which lost 5 bases and 5 bases, there was a span of 13 bases. Per the germline V gene, CDR1 is MNHNS and CDR2 is SASEGT. The DNA for the CDR3 is TGTGCCAGCAGTCTCGGGACTTGGAACAATGAGCAGTTCTTC. Protein product: CASSLGTWNNEQFF.

V is TRBV25-1 and J is TRBJ2-5; D is perhaps TRBD1 or TRBD2 (5 bases each). The CDR3 covers 14 residues. V lost 6 bases to trimming and J lost 4 bases, with 15 bases between them. CDR1 is MGHDK and CDR2 is SYGVNS in the germline V gene. CDR3 nucleotides: TGTGCCAGCAGGTCACCAGGGAGCGGAGAGACCCAGTACTTC. This codes for CASRSPGSGETQYF. The whole variable domain, remainder taken from reference TRBV25-1 and TRBJ2-5, is EADIYQTPRYLVIGTGKKITLECSQTMGHDKMYWYQQDPGMELHLIHYSYGVNSTEKGDLSSESTVSRIRTEHFPLTLESARPSHTSQYLCASRSPGSGETQYFGPGTRLLVL.

The chain is built from TRBV4-1 and TRBJ2-3; D uncertain. The V and J ends lost 4 bases and 5 bases respectively, with 10 bases between them. CDR3 length: 13 residues. The germline gives CDR1 MGHRA, CDR2 YSYEKL. CDR3 in amino acids: CASSPMDRDTQYF. As DNA, the CDR3 is TGCGCCAGCAGCCCTATGGATAGAGATACGCAGTATTTT.

This clone was detected only once. The CDR3 bases are TGTGCCAGCAGCGGCCGGGACAGGGACTACGAGCAGTACTTC. Its translation is CASSGRDRDYEQYF. The V and J genes are TRBV7-9 and TRBJ2-5; 9 nucleotides line up with TRBD1. The J call could be wrong; TRBJ2-7 is a better fit for the DNA end. This CDR3 is 14 amino acids long. Per the germline V gene, CDR1 is SEHNR and CDR2 is FQNEAQ (reference sequence).

The chain recombines TRBV7-2 with TRBJ1-1; no clear D. Trimming stripped 3 bases from V and 4 bases from J, with 12 bases between. The CDR3 spans 14 residues. Germline assignment: CDR1 SGHTA and CDR2 FQGNSA. The chain's CDR3 is CASSFGVSGTEAFF. CDR3 coding DNA: TGTGCCAGCAGCTTTGGGGTTTCGGGCACTGAAGCTTTCTTT.

The chain employs TRBV29-1 and TRBJ1-2; 7 bases align to TRBD1. V was pared by 4 bases and J by 10 bases, with 12 bases of the junction left unmatched. The germline gives CDR1 SQVTM, CDR2 ANQGSEA. CDR3 length equals 13 residues. CDR3 DNA sequence: TGCAGCGTTGCAGGGGTCCTCAGGGGGAACTACACCTTC. It is translated as CSVAGVLRGNYTF.

This clone was seen just once. The chain carries TRBV19 and TRBJ2-4; 12 nucleotides match TRBD1. The length of the CDR3 is 19 residues. The germline gives CDR1 LNHDA, CDR2 SQIVND (reference sequence). V dropped 4 bases and J dropped 3; count of bases not matched to a gene: 13. The DNA for the CDR3 is TGTGCCAGTAGTACCACCGGGACAGGGGGCGACCCTAGCAAAAACATTCAGTACTTC. Its translation is CASSTTGTGGDPSKNIQYF. Full variable domain (rest looked up from reference TRBV19 and TRBJ2-4): DGGITQSPKYLFRKEGQNVTLSCEQNLNHDAMYWYRQDPGQGLRLIYYSQIVNDFQKGDIAEGYSVSREKKESFPLTVTSAQKNPTAFYLCASSTTGTGGDPSKNIQYFGAGTRLSVL.

This clone was recorded only once. The rearrangement links TRBV7-2 to TRBJ2-5; 16 bases match TRBD2. Germline CDR1 is SGHTA and CDR2 is FQGNSA. Germline trimming cut 5 bases from V and 7 bases from J; bases unmatched to any gene: 4. This CDR3 is 15 amino acids long. The CDR3 DNA is TGTGCCAGCAGCCCGGGACTAGCGGGAGGGGGGACCCAGTACTTC. It codes for CASSPGLAGGGTQYF.

V gene TRBV18 combines with J gene TRBJ1-4, with D hard to call. This CDR3 comprises 16 residues. From germline, CDR1 is KGHSH and CDR2 LQKENI. Trimming pared 2 bases from V and 0 bases from J, leaving 10 bases between. In DNA form, the CDR3 reads TGTGCCAGCTCACCAGTCCTAAGCGCAACTAATGAAAAACTGTTTTTT. Translating gives CASSPVLSATNEKLFF.

V gene TRBV4-3 combines with J gene TRBJ2-7, with D tentatively TRBD1 (5 bases). CDR3 length: 15 residues. CDR1 is LGHNA, CDR2 YSLEER, per germline. The V end was cut by 0 bases, the J end by 2 bases, with 11 bases between. The CDR3 here is CASSQEQALAYEQYF. As DNA, the CDR3 is TGCGCCAGCAGCCAAGAACAGGCCTTGGCCTACGAGCAGTACTTC.

A note on this clone: Other DNA sequences in this sample translate to the same CDR3. The rearrangement links TRBV7-2 to TRBJ2-5, with D maybe TRBD1 (6 bases). Per the germline V gene, CDR1 is SGHTA and CDR2 is FQGNSA. Trimming pared 3 bases from V and 3 bases from J, leaving 8 bases between. This CDR3 spans 13 amino acids. CDR3 bases: TGTGCCAGCAGCTTTAACAGGGAAGAGACCCAGTACTTC. This encodes CASSFNREETQYF.

V is TRBV7-9 and J is TRBJ1-2; D gene unclear. V lost 4 bases, J lost 5 bases, and 14 bases lay in between. CDR3 length: 14 amino acids. Germline lookup yields CDR1 SEHNR and CDR2 FQNEAQ (reference sequence). The CDR3 nucleotides read TGTGCCAGCAGCTCTCTGGCCAGCCATTATGGCTACACCTTC. This translates into CASSSLASHYGYTF.

V gene TRBV6-1 combines with J gene TRBJ2-5; D remains unclear. CDR3 size: 13 residues. The V and J ends lost 7 bases and 0 bases respectively, with 9 bases between them. The germline V gene encodes CDR1 MNHNS and CDR2 SASEGT. DNA of the CDR3: TGTGCCAGCACCGACCTATACCAAGAGACCCAGTACTTC. Amino acids: CASTDLYQETQYF.

The chain combines TRBV29-1 with TRBJ2-1; 8 bases map to TRBD2. The junction had 6 bases not matched to a gene; V was cut back by 1 base and J by 7 bases. The CDR3 totals 14 residues. From germline, CDR1 is SQVTM and CDR2 ANQGSEA. CDR3 DNA: TGCAGCGTTGAAGGGGGACTAGTCAGGAATGAGCAGTTCTTC. Its protein is CSVEGGLVRNEQFF.

V and J are TRBV6-1 and TRBJ1-3; possible D gene TRBD1, 5 bases. Germline V CDR1 and CDR2: MNHNS, SASEGT. CDR3 length equals 15 residues. Trimming shortened V by 10 bases and J by 0 bases, and 16 bases separated the two germline ends. This CDR3 is CATKTDTSSGNTIYF. The DNA of the CDR3 is TGTGCCACCAAAACGGACACCAGCTCTGGAAACACCATATATTTT.

The chain recombines TRBV2 with TRBJ2-7; 11 bases line up with TRBD2. V lost 5 bases and J lost 2; bases outside the gene matches: 5. The CDR3 length is 15 residues. CDR1 is SNHLY, CDR2 FYNNEI, per germline. The CDR3 region is CASSPLSGRAYEQYF. The CDR3 DNA is TGTGCCAGCAGTCCCCTTAGCGGGAGGGCCTACGAGCAGTACTTC.